Listed below are T cell receptor beta chains from one sample, sequenced in a study of blood T cells in healthy people across ages. TCRdb re-derived calls from the 5' RACE reads in MiXCR, one entry per CDR3 protein. The table shows around 280,000 distinct CDR3 sequences, with about 25% occurring only once. The sequenced sample was blood. These receptor sequences come from a woman aged 70-85 years in good health. Each CDR3 is given with its conserved first and last residue. The order of the fields is D gene, V gene, J gene, clone size, CDR3 protein, CDR3 DNA. D genes are given only for firm matches. Size values are once, few and many counts, or a class for expanded clones, and some rows have none.

D: TRBD1
V: TRBV7-7
J: TRBJ2-1
size: NA
CDR3: CASSVGTGPYNEQFF
DNA: TGTGCTAGCAGCGTCGGGACAGGGCCCTACAATGAGCAGTTCTTC

D: TRBD2
V: TRBV4-2
J: TRBJ2-5
size: few
CDR3: CASSQDRAGGFILETQYF
DNA: TGTGCCAGCAGCCAAGATCGGGCGGGAGGCTTTATTTTGGAGACCCAGTACTTC

D: NA
V: TRBV11-1
J: TRBJ2-3
size: few
CDR3: CASSLADSQYF
DNA: TGTGCCAGCAGCTTAGCTGATTCGCAGTATTTT

D: NA
V: TRBV5-1
J: TRBJ2-7
size: NA
CDR3: CASSYGREQYF
DNA: TGCGCCAGCAGCTACGGACGGGAGCAGTACTTC

D: NA
V: TRBV20-1
J: TRBJ2-1
size: NA
CDR3: CSASNGRVGHNEQFF
DNA: TGCAGTGCTAGTAACGGGCGGGTTGGCCACAATGAGCAGTTCTTC

D: NA
V: TRBV20-1
J: TRBJ1-1
size: NA
CDR3: CSAIPWHTEAFF
DNA: TGCAGTGCTATCCCGTGGCACACTGAAGCTTTCTTT

D: NA
V: TRBV3-1
J: TRBJ1-3
size: NA
CDR3: CASSQGPGYGNTIYF
DNA: TGTGCCAGCAGCCAAGGTCCGGGGTACGGAAACACCATATATTTT

D: NA
V: TRBV29-1
J: TRBJ2-7
size: NA
CDR3: CSVVRQGGYEQYF
DNA: TGCAGCGTTGTGAGACAGGGAGGCTACGAGCAGTACTTC

D: TRBD2
V: TRBV13
J: TRBJ2-1
size: many
CDR3: CASSTSGRGGNEQFF
DNA: TGTGCCAGCAGCACCAGCGGGAGAGGAGGCAATGAGCAGTTCTTC

D: NA
V: TRBV12-3/TRBV12-4
J: TRBJ2-1
size: NA
CDR3: CASSLDRIAPNEQFF
DNA: TGTGCCAGCAGTCTCGACCGCATAGCCCCCAATGAGCAGTTCTTC

D: NA
V: TRBV13
J: TRBJ2-5
size: few
CDR3: CASSTQGETQYF
DNA: TGTGCCAGCAGCACCCAGGGGGAGACCCAGTACTTC

D: NA
V: TRBV6-5
J: TRBJ2-6
size: NA
CDR3: CASSQVSGANVLTF
DNA: TGTGCCAGCAGCCAGGTATCTGGGGCCAACGTCCTGACTTTC

D: TRBD1
V: TRBV28
J: TRBJ1-1
size: few
CDR3: CASSFRDRDPEAFF
DNA: TGTGCCAGCAGTTTCCGGGACAGGGACCCTGAAGCTTTCTTT